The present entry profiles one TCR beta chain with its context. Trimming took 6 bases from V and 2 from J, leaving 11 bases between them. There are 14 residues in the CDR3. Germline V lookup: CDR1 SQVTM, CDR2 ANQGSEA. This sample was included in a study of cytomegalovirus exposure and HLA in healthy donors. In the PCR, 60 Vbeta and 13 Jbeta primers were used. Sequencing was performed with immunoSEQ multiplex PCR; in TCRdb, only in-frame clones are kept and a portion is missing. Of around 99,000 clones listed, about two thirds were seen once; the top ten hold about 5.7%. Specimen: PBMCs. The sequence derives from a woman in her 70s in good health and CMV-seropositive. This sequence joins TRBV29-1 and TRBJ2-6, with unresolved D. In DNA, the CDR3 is TGCAGCGTCCAATCGGGTACTGGGGCCAACGTCCTGACTTTC. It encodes CSVQSGTGANVLTF. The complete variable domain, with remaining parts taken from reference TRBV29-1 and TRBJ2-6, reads SAVISQKPSRDICQRGTSLTIQCQVDSQVTMMFWYRQQPGQSLTLIATANQGSEATYESGFVIDKFPISRPNLTFSTLTVSNMSPEDSSIYLCSVQSGTGANVLTFGAGSRLTVL.